The text below deals with one T cell receptor beta chain. The V end lost 0 bases, the J end lost 4 bases, and 13 bases lay between the germline ends. This CDR3 is built from 16 residues. Germline V gene lookup returns CDR1 LGHDT and CDR2 YNNKEL (reference sequence). Treatment specified: some 20 received Ad26.COV2.S at low or high dose, single or two shots; about 5 received placebo; per-sample allocation not given. Samples were taken on day 63 after the first vaccine or placebo injection. The entry originates in a study of Ad26.COV2.S vaccination and SARS-CoV-2 variants. About the study: It was the COV1001 Ad26.COV2.S trial arm that included the donor.

TCRdb's copy holds only in-frame clones and misses some; the assay was immunoSEQ multiplex PCR. The sample carries fewer than 600,000 clones, roughly 87% recorded once. The source of this sequence is a person aged 18-60 years who received the Ad26.COV2.S COVID-19 vaccine or a placebo. Material: peripheral blood, obtained in a trial of Ad26.COV2.S vaccine versus placebo. The chain combines TRBV3-1 (or the pseudogene TRBV3-2) with TRBJ1-3; D is uncertain. This CDR3 is CASSQDLALTGNTIYF. The CDR3, as DNA: TGTGCCAGCAGCCAAGATCTCGCCCTCACCGGAAACACCATATATTTT.